This TCR beta chain comes out of a study of blood T cells in healthy people across ages. Study results and caveats: The long-lived group displayed more naive CD4+ cells, plus higher diversity, than the aged donors did. Calculation of diversity from one million T cells yielded estimates considered to be underestimates. Significant beta diversity loss was already apparent by age approximately 37, declining roughly linearly.

Of note for this clonotype: What it recognizes is unknown.

It was with a sample-barcoded 5' primer and a J-beta primer mix that a second PCR of about 7 to 12 cycles was run. Each CDR3 protein is one row after TCRdb ran MiXCR on the 5' RACE reads. Of 720,000 or so distinct CDR3 sequences listed, 40% to 50% are singletons. Germline CDR1 MNHNY, CDR2 SVGAGI (reference sequence). J gave up 0 bases and V 4 bases, and 3 bases lay outside the gene matches. CDR3 length: 14 amino acids. This chain joins TRBV6-6 and TRBJ2-7; 7 nucleotides agree with TRBD2. The sample consisted of blood. This sequence originates from a man at least 80 years old in good health. CDR3 in amino acids: CASSSGLYSYEQYF. The DNA of the CDR3 is TGTGCCAGCAGTTCGGGACTATACTCCTACGAGCAGTACTTC.